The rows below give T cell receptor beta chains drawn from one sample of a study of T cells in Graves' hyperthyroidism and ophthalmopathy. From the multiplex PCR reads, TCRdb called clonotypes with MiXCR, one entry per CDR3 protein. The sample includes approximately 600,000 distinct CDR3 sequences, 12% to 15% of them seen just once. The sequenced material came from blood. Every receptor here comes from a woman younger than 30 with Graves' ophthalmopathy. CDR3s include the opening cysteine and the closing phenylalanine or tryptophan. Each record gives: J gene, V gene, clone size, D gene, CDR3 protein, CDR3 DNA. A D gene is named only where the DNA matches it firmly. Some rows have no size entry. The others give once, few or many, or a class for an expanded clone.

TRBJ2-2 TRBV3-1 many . CASSSRTPEGTGELFF TGTGCCAGCAGCTCACGGACACCCGAGGGCACCGGGGAGCTGTTTTTT
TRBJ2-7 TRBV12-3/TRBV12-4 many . CASRFGLVNEQYF TGTGCCAGCAGGTTTGGGTTGGTGAACGAGCAGTACTTC
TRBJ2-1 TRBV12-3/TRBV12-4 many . CASSLAARVEQFF TGTGCCAGCAGTTTAGCGGCTAGGGTGGAGCAGTTCTTC
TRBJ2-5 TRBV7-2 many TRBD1 CASSLVIGQGLQETQYF TGTGCCAGCAGCTTAGTTATTGGACAGGGGCTACAAGAGACCCAGTACTTC
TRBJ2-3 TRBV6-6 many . CASSYLATGTDTQYF TGTGCCAGCAGTTACTTAGCGACCGGCACAGATACGCAGTATTTT
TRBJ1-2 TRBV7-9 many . CASSWDKDYGYTF TGTGCCAGCAGCTGGGACAAAGACTATGGCTACACCTTC
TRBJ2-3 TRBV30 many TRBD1 CAWTRGQLDTQYF TGTGCCTGGACGAGGGGGCAACTTGATACGCAGTATTTT
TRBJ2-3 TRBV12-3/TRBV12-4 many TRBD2 CASSLTGAGGVGTDTQYF TGTGCCAGCAGTTTAACGGGGGCGGGAGGAGTAGGCACAGATACGCAGTATTTT
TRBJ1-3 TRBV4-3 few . CASSQQPTPGNTIYF TGCGCCAGCAGCCAACAGCCGACACCTGGAAACACCATATATTTT
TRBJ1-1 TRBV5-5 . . CTSSLGVGLNTEAFF TGTACCAGCAGCTTGGGAGTGGGTTTGAACACTGAAGCTTTCTTT
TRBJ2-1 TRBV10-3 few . CAISEPLTLGGRQFF TGTGCCATCAGTGAGCCCCTAACGCTTGGAGGTAGGCAGTTCTTC
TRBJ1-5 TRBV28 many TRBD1 CASSPNADREKQPQHF TGTGCCAGCAGTCCGAACGCAGACAGGGAAAAGCAGCCCCAGCATTTT
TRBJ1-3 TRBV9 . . CASSTENTIYF TGTGCCAGCAGTACGGAGAACACCATATATTTT
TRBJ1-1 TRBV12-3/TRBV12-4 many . CASSYRSEAFF TGTGCCAGCAGTTATAGATCTGAAGCTTTCTTT
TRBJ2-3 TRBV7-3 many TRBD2 CASSLHHSGSALSGTDTQYF TGTGCCAGCAGCCTACACCATAGCGGGAGTGCTCTCTCTGGCACAGATACGCAGTATTTT
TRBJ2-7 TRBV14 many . CASSRGGGEQYF TGTGCCAGCAGCCGTGGAGGTGGCGAGCAGTACTTC
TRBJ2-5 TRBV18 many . CASSPGQGGEETQYF TGTGCCAGCTCACCAGGGCAGGGAGGTGAAGAGACCCAGTACTTC
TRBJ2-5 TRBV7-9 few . CASSLDPPWVASGQETQYF TGTGCCAGCAGCTTAGACCCTCCCTGGGTAGCGAGTGGGCAAGAGACCCAGTACTTC
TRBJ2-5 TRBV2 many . CASSEVVAEETQYF TGTGCCAGCAGTGAAGTGGTAGCGGAAGAGACCCAGTACTTC
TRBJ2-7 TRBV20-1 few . CSAPGVGEQYF TGCAGTGCTCCGGGGGTGGGGGAGCAGTACTTC
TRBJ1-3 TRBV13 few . CASTIYPVANTIYF TGTGCCAGCACTATCTACCCGGTTGCAAACACCATATATTTT
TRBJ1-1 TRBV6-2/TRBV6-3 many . CASSYNLQVMNTEAFF TGTGCCAGCAGTTACAATTTACAGGTTATGAACACTGAAGCTTTCTTT
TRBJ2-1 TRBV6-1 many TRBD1 CASSFTRGNEQFF TGTGCCAGCAGTTTCACCAGGGGGAATGAGCAGTTCTTC
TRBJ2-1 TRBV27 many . CASITPGLGNEQFF TGTGCCAGCATCACCCCCGGCCTCGGCAATGAGCAGTTCTTC
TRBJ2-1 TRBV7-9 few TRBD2 CASSSTLAGYSYNEQFF TGTGCCAGCAGCTCTACACTAGCGGGCTACTCCTACAATGAGCAGTTCTTC
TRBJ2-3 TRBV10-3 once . CAIKSSGLPTDTQYF TGTGCCATCAAATCCAGCGGGCTGCCCACAGATACGCAGTATTTT
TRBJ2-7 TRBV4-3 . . CASSQDYQLSYEQYF TGCGCCAGCAGCCAAGATTATCAGCTCTCCTACGAGCAGTACTTC
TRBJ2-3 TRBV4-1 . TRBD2 CASSPTSGTLPTDTQYF TGCGCCAGCAGCCCTACTAGCGGTACCCTCCCCACAGATACGCAGTATTTT